Sequencing of this T cell receptor beta chain was carried out in a study of blood T cell repertoires in COVID-19. The V gene end was trimmed by 2 bases and the J gene end by 1 base; junction bases not matched to a gene: 6. The CDR3 loop spans 18 amino acids. Germline CDR1 MDHEN, CDR2 SYDVKM. Per the study methods: The authors estimated nucleated cell counts from reference gene primer amplification. Only in-frame clones appear in the TCRdb table, and some are missing; sequencing was by immunoSEQ multiplex PCR. Clone size and the V and J calls come from that table; the DNA yielded D and trimming. The sample lists roughly 50,000 clones; over 75% were seen once. While infection was still active, Seattle patients were enrolled and then followed longitudinally.

The sequence was obtained from a woman aged 80 or older with COVID-19, enrolled during active disease. Sequencing input: peripheral blood. The rearrangement uses TRBV28 and TRBJ2-6; 9 bases agree with TRBD2. CDR3 sequence (DNA): TGTGCCAGCAGTTTAGGTCTAGCGGGACGGTCTGGGGCCAACGTCCTGACTTTC. This codes for CASSLGLAGRSGANVLTF.